The 27 T cell receptor beta chains below all came from one sample that was sequenced in a study of T cells in Graves' hyperthyroidism and ophthalmopathy. Amplification of TCR beta CDR3 regions was performed using RNA transcripts as template. RT-PCR in the first round (using the HTBI primer set) targeted the TCR CDR3. TCRdb independently ran MiXCR on the multiplex PCR reads; one entry per CDR3 protein. Here the sample spans 310,000 or so distinct CDR3 sequences, 15% to 20% being singletons. The sample was blood. These receptors were taken from a woman in her sixties or seventies with Graves' ophthalmopathy.

The table lists this clonotype with many counts. The chain is built from TRBV7-2 and TRBJ2-7, with 8 bases matching TRBD2. Germline lookup yields CDR1 SGHTA and CDR2 FQGNSA. The length of the CDR3 is 16 residues. Unmatched junction bases numbered 9, after V lost 5 bases and J lost 0 bases. CDR3 coding DNA: TGTGCCAGCAGCGCCCAAATAGCGGGGAACTCCTACGAGCAGTACTTC. Protein sequence: CASSAQIAGNSYEQYF.

Comments on this clonotype: A read error is possible here, since a much larger clone lies one base away. The rearrangement uses TRBV11-2 and TRBJ2-5; 8 nucleotides line up with TRBD1. The length of the CDR3 is 15 residues. Germline V CDR1 and CDR2: SGHAT, FQNNGV. Trimming cost V 8 bases and J 5 bases; bases outside gene matches: 13. In DNA form, the CDR3 reads TGTGCCAGCGGCCGGGACAGGCGGTTGGGGGAGACCCAGTACTTC. Its protein product is CASGRDRRLGETQYF. Full variable domain (rest looked up from reference TRBV11-2 and TRBJ2-5): EAGVAQSPRYKIIEKRQSVAFWCNPISGHATLYWYQQILGQGPKLLIQFQNNGVVDDSQLPKDRFSAERLKGVDSTLKIQPAKLEDSAVYLCASGRDRRLGETQYFGPGTRLLVL.

This chain joins TRBV5-4 and TRBJ2-2, with TRBD1 identical over 9 bases. Germline V CDR1 and CDR2: SGHNT, YYREEE (reference sequence). This CDR3 is built from 14 residues. V dropped 0 bases and J dropped 7; count of bases not matched to a gene: 1. This CDR3 reads CASSLGTGDGELFF. In nucleotides, the CDR3 is TGTGCCAGCAGCTTGGGGACAGGGGACGGGGAGCTGTTTTTT.

This clonotype was observed many times. The chain recombines TRBV28 with TRBJ1-2, with D unclear. The CDR3 contains 12 residues. Germline CDR1 and CDR2: MDHEN and SYDVKM. V lost 7 bases to trimming and J lost 5 bases, with 11 bases between them. The CDR3 DNA is TGTGCCAGCAAGAGGCGTCCTTATGGCTACACCTTC. Its translation: CASKRRPYGYTF.

A note on this clonotype: It may be a read error: a sequence one base away is much more abundant. The chain employs TRBV5-5 and TRBJ1-6; D remains ambiguous. Germline loops: CDR1 SGHKS, CDR2 YYEKEE (reference sequence). The CDR3 has 15 residues. CDR3 bases: TGTCCCAGCAGCTTGGTGGGGTCCGGGGATTCACCCCTCCACTTT. Protein: CPSSLVGSGDSPLHF.

This clonotype appeared a few times. The junction shows a germline mismatch at one end, possibly a read error. J is TRBJ2-7 and V is TRBV27; D gene unclear. Germline V gives CDR1 MNHEY, CDR2 SMNVEV (reference sequence). The CDR3 has 13 residues. CDR3 region: CANSYAASYEQYF. Written as DNA, the CDR3 is TGTGCCAACAGTTACGCGGCCTCCTACGAGCAGTACTTC.

This clonotype appeared many times. The chain links TRBV7-3 to TRBJ2-3, with 7 bases lining up with TRBD1. The CDR3 totals 15 residues. After removal of 4 bases from V and 2 bases from J, the junction contained 6 bases not matched to a gene. Germline V gene lookup returns CDR1 SGHTA and CDR2 FQGTGA. The CDR3 reads CASSSTGPPTDTQYF. The CDR3 bases are TGTGCCAGCAGCTCGACAGGGCCCCCCACAGATACGCAGTATTTT. Variable domain in full (rest from reference TRBV7-3 and TRBJ2-3): GAGVSQTPSNKVTEKGKYVELRCDPISGHTALYWYRQSLGQGPEFLIYFQGTGAADDSGLPNDRFFAVRPEGSVSTLKIQRTERGDSAVYLCASSSTGPPTDTQYFGPGTRLTVL.

This clonotype was observed at least ten times. The chain recombines TRBV7-2 with TRBJ2-7; no reliable D call. Germline CDR1 and CDR2: SGHTA and FQGNSA. The CDR3 extends over 13 amino acids. Trimming left V 6 bases short and J 0 bases short, with 9 bases between. CDR3 region: CASRTTDSYEQYF. CDR3 bases: TGTGCCAGCAGAACAACAGACTCCTACGAGCAGTACTTC.

This clonotype was seen a handful of times. The J gene is TRBJ2-5, the V gene TRBV15, with D perhaps TRBD2 (6 bases). Germline CDR1 LNHNV, CDR2 YYDKDF (reference sequence). V lost 0 bases and J lost 5, with 10 bases in between. This CDR3 contains 14 residues. CDR3: CATSREGTPETQYF. In DNA form, the CDR3 reads TGTGCCACCAGCAGAGAAGGGACTCCCGAGACCCAGTACTTC.

This clonotype was detected many times. In DNA form, the CDR3 reads TGTGCCAGCAGCTTAGGCGGGGGGCACTACAATGAGCAGTTCTTC. Residues: CASSLGGGHYNEQFF. The rearrangement joins TRBV7-8 to TRBJ2-1; the match to TRBD2 covers 8 bases. Germline CDR1 and CDR2: SGHVS and FQNEAQ. The trim removed 1 base at V and 3 bases at J, leaving 2 bases unmatched. This CDR3 comprises 15 residues.

This clonotype was counted many times. The chain joins TRBV7-2 to TRBJ2-2; 10 bases map to TRBD2. Trimming removed 1 base from V and 0 bases from J; junction bases left unmatched: 5. Per the germline V gene, CDR1 is SGHTA and CDR2 is FQGNSA. The CDR3 is made up of 18 amino acids. In DNA form, the CDR3 reads TGTGCCAGCAGCTTAGTAGCGGGAGGTCCCGCGAACACCGGGGAGCTGTTTTTT. Protein product: CASSLVAGGPANTGELFF.

This clonotype has a single count. With a much larger clone just one base away, this may be a read error. The chain couples TRBV2 to TRBJ2-1, with 8 bases matching TRBD2. This CDR3 has 16 residues. CDR1 and CDR2 (germline): SNHLY, FYNNEI. Germline trimming cut 7 bases from V and 0 bases from J; bases unmatched to any gene: 8. The CDR3 region has the DNA TGTGCCAGCAACTCCGGGGGGGGCACCTCCTACAATGAGCAGTTCTTC. Amino acid sequence: CASNSGGGTSYNEQFF. The full variable domain, completed using reference TRBV2 and TRBJ2-1, is EPEVTQTPSHQVTQMGQEVILRCVPISNHLYFYWYRQILGQKVEFLVSFYNNEISEKSEIFDDQFSVERPDGSNFTLKIRSTKLEDSAMYFCASNSGGGTSYNEQFFGPGTRLTVL.

The chain links TRBV12-3 or TRBV12-4 to TRBJ1-2; a weak D match, TRBD1 (6 bases). Trimming took 5 bases from V and 8 from J, leaving 9 bases between them. The CDR3 has 11 amino acids. In nucleotides, the CDR3 is TGTGCCAGCAGTGGGGGCGTGGGCTACACCTTC. Translating it yields CASSGGVGYTF.

This clonotype was seen at least ten times. The chain joins TRBV6-6 to TRBJ1-1; 7 positions match TRBD1. The junction had 7 bases not matched to a gene; V was cut back by 0 bases and J by 3 bases. CDR3 length: 16 residues. CDR1 is MNHNY and CDR2 is SVGAGI in the germline V gene (reference sequence). The CDR3 is CASSYSIRDRDTEAFF. Written as DNA, the CDR3 is TGTGCCAGCAGTTACTCGATTCGGGACAGAGACACTGAAGCTTTCTTT.

Of note for this clonotype: The junction and the germline gene differ at one end; a read error may be behind it. J is TRBJ2-5 and V is TRBV24-1; tentative D call: TRBD1 (6 bases). The CDR3 spans 11 residues. Germline loops: CDR1 KGHDR, CDR2 SFDVKD. The CDR3 sequence: CVTGQRETQYF. CDR3 bases: TGTGTCACCGGACAGCGGGAGACCCAGTACTTC.

This clonotype was counted at least ten times. CDR3 loop: CASSYSEGSGNTIYF. DNA for the CDR3: TGTGCCAGCAGTTACTCAGAGGGCTCGGGAAACACCATATATTTT. The chain recombines TRBV6-5 with TRBJ1-3, with D unclear. This CDR3 has 15 amino acids. The germline V gene has CDR1 MNHEY and CDR2 SVGAGI. Trimming took 0 bases from V and 4 from J, leaving 10 bases between them.

The chain uses TRBV4-3 and TRBJ2-2, with 9 nucleotides matching TRBD2. The length of the CDR3 is 16 residues. The germline CDR1 and CDR2 sequences are LGHNA and YSLEER. J lost 3 bases, V lost 1 base, and 3 bases had no gene match. CDR3 sequence: CASSQALAGYTGELFF. The CDR3 nucleotides are TGCGCCAGCAGCCAAGCCCTAGCGGGGTACACCGGGGAGCTGTTTTTT.

This clonotype showed up many times. The gene calls are TRBV5-1 and TRBJ1-6; D is unresolved. Germline V gene sequence: CDR1 SGHRS, CDR2 YFSETQ. V gave up 0 bases and J gave up 7 bases, with 11 bases separating them. The CDR3 is 15 residues long. CDR3 amino acids: CASSLESVRNSPLHF. CDR3 in DNA: TGCGCCAGCAGCTTGGAGAGCGTGAGGAATTCACCCCTCCACTTT.

The chain joins TRBV20-1 to TRBJ2-4, with 10 bases lining up with TRBD1. With 5 bases clipped from V and 1 base from J, the junction kept 8 bases outside the gene matches. From germline, CDR1 is DFQATT and CDR2 SNEGSKA (reference sequence). This CDR3 has 16 residues. As DNA, the CDR3 is TGCAGTGCTCGACAGGGGGCAAAGGGCGCCAAAAACATTCAGTACTTC. It codes for CSARQGAKGAKNIQYF.

This clonotype was observed many times. The chain is built from TRBV12-5 and TRBJ2-3; D not certain. The CDR3 has 17 residues. CDR1 and CDR2 (germline): LGHNT, FRNRAP. Trimming removed 0 bases from V and 6 bases from J, with 19 bases in between. DNA for the CDR3: TGTGCTAGTGGTTTGGTACTCGGCAGGAACCGCCCGGATACGCAGTATTTT. Protein: CASGLVLGRNRPDTQYF.

The sample holds many counts of this clonotype. The CDR3 is CASSTGDPAYEQYF. For the CDR3, the DNA is TGTGCCAGCAGTACTGGGGACCCCGCCTACGAGCAGTACTTC. The V and J genes are TRBV6-1 and TRBJ2-7, with D perhaps TRBD1 or TRBD2 (5 bases each). This CDR3 has 14 residues. CDR1 and CDR2 (germline): MNHNS, SASEGT. The V end was cut by 5 bases, the J end by 2 bases, with 13 bases between.

This clonotype was counted once. The genes are TRBV6-1 and TRBJ1-3, with D unclear. This CDR3 is built from 17 residues. With 5 bases removed from V and 0 bases from J, the gap between germline ends came to 17 bases. Germline lookup yields CDR1 MNHNS and CDR2 SASEGT. For the CDR3, the DNA is TGTGCCAGCAGTCCCTCCTTGCTTGGGGTCTCTGGAAACACCATATATTTT. Translating it yields CASSPSLLGVSGNTIYF.

The chain couples TRBV4-2 to TRBJ1-4, with 11 bases that match TRBD1. Germline V gene lookup returns CDR1 LGHNA and CDR2 YNFKEQ. J gave up 7 bases and V 1 base, and 2 bases lay outside the gene matches. This CDR3 comprises 15 residues. The CDR3 loop is CASSQGGQGGEKLFF. The DNA for the CDR3 is TGTGCCAGCAGCCAAGGGGGACAGGGGGGTGAAAAACTGTTTTTT.

The chain joins TRBV11-2 to TRBJ1-1, with TRBD1 identical over 10 bases. Germline CDR1 is SGHAT and CDR2 is FQNNGV. The CDR3 length is 17 residues. Germline trimming cut 5 bases from V and 0 bases from J; bases unmatched to any gene: 9. CDR3 region: CASSLLRTGGVNTEAFF. CDR3 DNA: TGTGCCAGCAGCCTACTGAGGACAGGGGGTGTGAACACTGAAGCTTTCTTT. Full variable domain (remainder filled in from reference TRBV11-2 and TRBJ1-1): EAGVAQSPRYKIIEKRQSVAFWCNPISGHATLYWYQQILGQGPKLLIQFQNNGVVDDSQLPKDRFSAERLKGVDSTLKIQPAKLEDSAVYLCASSLLRTGGVNTEAFFGQGTRLTVV.

In nucleotides, the CDR3 is TGTGCCAGCAGCGTAGGAGCGGGGGCCTATGAAAAACTGTTTTTT. Translation gives CASSVGAGAYEKLFF. The chain joins TRBV9 to TRBJ1-4; D is perhaps TRBD1 (6 bases). The CDR3 contains 15 residues. Per germline, CDR1 SGDLS and CDR2 YYNGEE. Deletions cut 0 bases from V and 6 bases from J, with 12 bases between.

The chain uses TRBV7-6 and TRBJ2-1, with TRBD1 as a possible D gene (6 bases). CDR1 is SGHVS and CDR2 is FNYEAQ in the germline V gene. V lost 4 bases and J 0 bases, leaving 16 bases between the germline ends. CDR3 length: 17 amino acids. CDR3 region: CASSSPPTGSSYNEQFF. As DNA, the CDR3 is TGTGCCAGCAGCTCCCCGCCCACAGGGAGCTCCTACAATGAGCAGTTCTTC.

Of note for this clonotype: Given a much more abundant clone one base away, this may be a read error. This sequence joins TRBV19 and TRBJ1-2, with 9 bases identical to TRBD1. Looked up from germline, CDR1 is LNHDA and CDR2 is SQIVND (reference sequence). The CDR3 has 15 residues. CDR3 protein: CVSSSKGQGYYGYTF. The CDR3 region has the DNA TGTGTCAGTAGCTCCAAGGGACAGGGCTACTATGGCTACACCTTC.